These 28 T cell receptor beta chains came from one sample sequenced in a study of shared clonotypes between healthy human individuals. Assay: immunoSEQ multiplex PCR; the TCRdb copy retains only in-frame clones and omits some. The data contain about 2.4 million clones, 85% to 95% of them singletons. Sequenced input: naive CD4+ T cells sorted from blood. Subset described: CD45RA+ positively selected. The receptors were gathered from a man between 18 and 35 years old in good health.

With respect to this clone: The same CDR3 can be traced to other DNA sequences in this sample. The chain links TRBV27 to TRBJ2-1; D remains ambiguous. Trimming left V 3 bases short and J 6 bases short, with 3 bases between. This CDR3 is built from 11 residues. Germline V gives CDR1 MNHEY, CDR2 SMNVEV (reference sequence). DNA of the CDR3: TGTGCCAGCAGTTTGTCCAATGAGCAGTTCTTC. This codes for CASSLSNEQFF.

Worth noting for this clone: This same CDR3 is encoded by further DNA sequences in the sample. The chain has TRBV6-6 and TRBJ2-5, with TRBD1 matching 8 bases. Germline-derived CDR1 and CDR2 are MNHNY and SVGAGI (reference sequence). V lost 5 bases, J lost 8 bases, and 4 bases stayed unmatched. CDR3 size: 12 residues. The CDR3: CASSPGGETQYF. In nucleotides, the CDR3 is TGTGCCAGCAGTCCAGGGGGCGAAACCCAGTACTTC.

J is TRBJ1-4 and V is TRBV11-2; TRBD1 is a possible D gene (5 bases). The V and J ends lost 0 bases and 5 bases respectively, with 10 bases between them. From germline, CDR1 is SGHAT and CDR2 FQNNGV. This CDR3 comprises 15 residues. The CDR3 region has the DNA TGTGCCAGCAGCTTAGAGACAGCCCCGAATGAAAAACTGTTTTTT. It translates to CASSLETAPNEKLFF.

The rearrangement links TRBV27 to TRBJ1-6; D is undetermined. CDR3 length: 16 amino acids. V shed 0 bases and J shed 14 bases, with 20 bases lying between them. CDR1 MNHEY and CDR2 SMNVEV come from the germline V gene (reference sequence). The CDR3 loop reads CASSLSSNGVPGSLHF. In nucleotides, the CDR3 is TGTGCCAGCAGTTTATCGTCGAACGGGGTTCCTGGGTCCCTCCACTTT.

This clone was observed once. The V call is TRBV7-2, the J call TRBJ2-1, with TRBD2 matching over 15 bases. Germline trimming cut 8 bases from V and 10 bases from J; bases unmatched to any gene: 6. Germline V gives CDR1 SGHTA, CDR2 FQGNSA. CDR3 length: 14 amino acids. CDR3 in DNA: TGTGCCAGCTATGCGGGACTAGCGGGAGGCGAGCAGTTCTTC. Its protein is CASYAGLAGGEQFF. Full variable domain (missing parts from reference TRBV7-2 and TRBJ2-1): GAGVSQSPSNKVTEKGKDVELRCDPISGHTALYWYRQSLGQGLEFLIYFQGNSAPDKSGLPSDRFSAERTGGSVSTLTIQRTQQEDSAVYLCASYAGLAGGEQFFGPGTRLTVL.

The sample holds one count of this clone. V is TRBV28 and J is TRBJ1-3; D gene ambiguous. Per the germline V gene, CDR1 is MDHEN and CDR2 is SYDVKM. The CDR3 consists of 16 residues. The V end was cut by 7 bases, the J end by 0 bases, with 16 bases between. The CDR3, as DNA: TGTGCCAGCATTTCTGCCATGGGGAGCTCTGGAAACACCATATATTTT. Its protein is CASISAMGSSGNTIYF. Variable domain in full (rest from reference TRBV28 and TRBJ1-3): DVKVTQSSRYLVKRTGEKVFLECVQDMDHENMFWYRQDPGLGLRLIYFSYDVKMKEKGDIPEGYSVSREKKERFSLILESASTNQTSMYLCASISAMGSSGNTIYFGEGSWLTVV.

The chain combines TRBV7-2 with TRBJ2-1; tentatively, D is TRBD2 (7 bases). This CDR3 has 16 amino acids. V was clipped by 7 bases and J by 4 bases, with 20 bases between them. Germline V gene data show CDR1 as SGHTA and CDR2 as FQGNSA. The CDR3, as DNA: TGTGCCAGCAACCTCCTAGGGGGGGCTTCTTACAATGAGCAGTTCTTC. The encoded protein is CASNLLGGASYNEQFF.

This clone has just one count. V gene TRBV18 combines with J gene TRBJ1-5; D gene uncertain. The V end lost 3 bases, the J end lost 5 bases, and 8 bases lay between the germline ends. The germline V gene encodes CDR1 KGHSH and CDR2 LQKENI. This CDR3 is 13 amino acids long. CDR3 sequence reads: CASSPAPYQPQHF. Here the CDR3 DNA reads TGTGCCAGCTCACCTGCCCCGTATCAGCCCCAGCATTTT.

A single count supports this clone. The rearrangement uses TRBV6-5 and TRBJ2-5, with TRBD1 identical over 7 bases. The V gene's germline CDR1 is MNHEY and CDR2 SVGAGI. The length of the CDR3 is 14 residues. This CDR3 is CSAGGRGRVETQYF. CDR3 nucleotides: TGTTCCGCAGGGGGTAGGGGGCGGGTAGAGACCCAGTACTTC.

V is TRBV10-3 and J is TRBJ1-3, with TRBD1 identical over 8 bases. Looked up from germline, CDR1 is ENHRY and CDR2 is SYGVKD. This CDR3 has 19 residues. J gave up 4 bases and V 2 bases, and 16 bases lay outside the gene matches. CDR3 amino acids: CAISEPNYRDRGWGNTIYF. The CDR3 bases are TGTGCCATCAGTGAGCCCAATTATAGAGACAGGGGCTGGGGAAACACCATATATTTT.

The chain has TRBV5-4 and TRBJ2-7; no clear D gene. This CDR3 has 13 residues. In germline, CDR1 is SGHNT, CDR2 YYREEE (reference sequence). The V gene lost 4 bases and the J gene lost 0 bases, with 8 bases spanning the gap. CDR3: CASSPLNSYEQYF. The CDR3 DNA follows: TGTGCCAGCAGCCCCCTTAACTCCTACGAGCAGTACTTC.

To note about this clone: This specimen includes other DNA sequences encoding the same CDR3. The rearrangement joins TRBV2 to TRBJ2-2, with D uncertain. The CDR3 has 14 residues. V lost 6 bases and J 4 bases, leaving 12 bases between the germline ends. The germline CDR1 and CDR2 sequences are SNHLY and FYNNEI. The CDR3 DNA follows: TGTGCCAGCAGACGGACGGATACCACCGGGGAGCTGTTTTTT. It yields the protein CASRRTDTTGELFF.

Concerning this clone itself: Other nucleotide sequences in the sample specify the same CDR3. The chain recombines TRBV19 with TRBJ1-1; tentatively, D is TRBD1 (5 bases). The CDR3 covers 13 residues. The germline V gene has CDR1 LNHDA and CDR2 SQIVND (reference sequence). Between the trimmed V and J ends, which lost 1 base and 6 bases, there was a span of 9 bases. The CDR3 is CASSIVGGAEAFF. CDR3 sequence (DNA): TGTGCCAGTAGTATAGTCGGGGGAGCTGAAGCTTTCTTT.

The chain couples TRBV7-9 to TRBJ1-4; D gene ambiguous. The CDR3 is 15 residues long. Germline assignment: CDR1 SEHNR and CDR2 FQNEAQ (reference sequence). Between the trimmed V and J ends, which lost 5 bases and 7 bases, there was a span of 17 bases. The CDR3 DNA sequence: TGTGCCAGCAGCAACCGAGGGTCTGGGCCTGAAAAACTGTTTTTT. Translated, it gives CASSNRGSGPEKLFF.

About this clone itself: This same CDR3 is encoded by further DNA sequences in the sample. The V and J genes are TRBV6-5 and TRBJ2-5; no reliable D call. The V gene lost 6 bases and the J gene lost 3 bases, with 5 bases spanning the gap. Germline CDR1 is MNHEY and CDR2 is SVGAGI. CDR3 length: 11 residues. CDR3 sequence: CASRRKETQYF. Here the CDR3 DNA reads TGTGCCAGCAGGCGGAAAGAGACCCAGTACTTC.

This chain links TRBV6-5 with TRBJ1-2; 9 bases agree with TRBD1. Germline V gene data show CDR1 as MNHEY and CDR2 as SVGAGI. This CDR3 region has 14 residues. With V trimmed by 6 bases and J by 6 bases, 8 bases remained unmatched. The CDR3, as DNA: TGTGCCAGCAGCGGCCGACAGGGGGGAGATGGCTACACCTTC. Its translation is CASSGRQGGDGYTF.

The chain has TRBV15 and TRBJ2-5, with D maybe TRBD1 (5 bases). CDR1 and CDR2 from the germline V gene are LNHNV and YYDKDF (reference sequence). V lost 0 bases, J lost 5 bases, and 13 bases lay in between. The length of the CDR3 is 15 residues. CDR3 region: CATSREQGLRETQYF. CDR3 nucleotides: TGTGCCACCAGCAGAGAGCAGGGTCTGAGGGAGACCCAGTACTTC.

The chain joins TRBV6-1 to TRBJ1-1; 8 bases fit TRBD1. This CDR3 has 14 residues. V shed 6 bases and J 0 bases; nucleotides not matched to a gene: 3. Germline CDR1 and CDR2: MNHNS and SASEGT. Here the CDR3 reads CASSYRGMNTEAFF. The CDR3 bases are TGTGCCAGCAGCTACAGGGGGATGAACACTGAAGCTTTCTTT.

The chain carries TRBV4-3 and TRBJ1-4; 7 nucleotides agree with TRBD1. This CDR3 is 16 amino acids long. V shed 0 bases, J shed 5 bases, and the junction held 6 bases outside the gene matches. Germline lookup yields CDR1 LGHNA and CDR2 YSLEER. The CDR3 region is CASSQDGDSGNEKLFF. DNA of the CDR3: TGCGCCAGCAGCCAAGATGGGGACAGTGGGAATGAAAAACTGTTTTTT.

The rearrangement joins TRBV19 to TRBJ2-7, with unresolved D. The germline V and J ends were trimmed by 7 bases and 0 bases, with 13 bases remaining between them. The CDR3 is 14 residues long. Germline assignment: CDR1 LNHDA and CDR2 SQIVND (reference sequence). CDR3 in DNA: TGTGCCAGTAAGGGTAGGCCAAGCTCCTACGAGCAGTACTTC. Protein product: CASKGRPSSYEQYF.

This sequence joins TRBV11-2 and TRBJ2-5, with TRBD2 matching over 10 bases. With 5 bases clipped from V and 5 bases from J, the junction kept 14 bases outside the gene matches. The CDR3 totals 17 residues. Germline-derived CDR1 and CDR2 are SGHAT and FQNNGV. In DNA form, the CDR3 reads TGTGCCAGCAGCGGCCCCAACTCTAGCGGGGGTCGGGAGACCCAGTACTTC. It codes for CASSGPNSSGGRETQYF.

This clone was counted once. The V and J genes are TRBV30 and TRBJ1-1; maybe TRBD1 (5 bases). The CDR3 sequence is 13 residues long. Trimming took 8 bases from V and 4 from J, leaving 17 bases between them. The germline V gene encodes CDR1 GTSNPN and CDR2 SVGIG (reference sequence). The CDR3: CATLRVGGTEAFF. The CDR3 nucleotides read TGTGCCACCCTCAGGGTAGGCGGCACTGAAGCTTTCTTT.

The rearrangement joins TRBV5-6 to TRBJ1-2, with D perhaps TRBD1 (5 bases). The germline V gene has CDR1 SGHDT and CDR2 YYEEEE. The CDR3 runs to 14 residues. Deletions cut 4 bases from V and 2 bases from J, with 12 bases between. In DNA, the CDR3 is TGTGCCAGCAGCCTGGTAGGGGAGAACTATGGCTACACCTTC. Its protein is CASSLVGENYGYTF.

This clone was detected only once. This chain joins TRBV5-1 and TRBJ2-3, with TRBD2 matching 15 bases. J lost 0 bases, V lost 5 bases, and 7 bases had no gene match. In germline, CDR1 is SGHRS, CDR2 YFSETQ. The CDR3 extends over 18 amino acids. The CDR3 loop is CASSWGLAGGLSTDTQYF. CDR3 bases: TGCGCCAGCAGTTGGGGACTAGCGGGGGGCCTTAGCACAGATACGCAGTATTTT.

CDR3 in DNA: TGTGCCAGTAGTATTAGCCCCAAGGGGGTAGCTTTCTTT. It specifies CASSISPKGVAFF. The rearrangement joins TRBV19 to TRBJ1-1; D possibly corresponds to TRBD1 (6 bases). V shed 3 bases and J shed 10 bases, with 15 bases lying between them. Germline loops: CDR1 LNHDA, CDR2 SQIVND (reference sequence). The CDR3 has 13 residues.

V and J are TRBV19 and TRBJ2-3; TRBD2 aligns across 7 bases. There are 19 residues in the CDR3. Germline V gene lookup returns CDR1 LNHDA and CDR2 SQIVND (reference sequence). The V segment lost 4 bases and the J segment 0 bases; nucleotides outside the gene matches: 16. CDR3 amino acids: CASSTRTGSLRGSTDTQYF. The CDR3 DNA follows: TGTGCCAGTAGTACCCGAACAGGCTCGTTGCGGGGGAGCACAGATACGCAGTATTTT.

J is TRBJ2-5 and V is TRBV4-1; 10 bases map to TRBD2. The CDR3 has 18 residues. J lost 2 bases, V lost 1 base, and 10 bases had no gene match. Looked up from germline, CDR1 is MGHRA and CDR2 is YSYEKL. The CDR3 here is CASSQVQGLAVFQETQYF. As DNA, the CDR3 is TGCGCCAGCAGCCAAGTTCAAGGACTAGCGGTTTTTCAAGAGACCCAGTACTTC.

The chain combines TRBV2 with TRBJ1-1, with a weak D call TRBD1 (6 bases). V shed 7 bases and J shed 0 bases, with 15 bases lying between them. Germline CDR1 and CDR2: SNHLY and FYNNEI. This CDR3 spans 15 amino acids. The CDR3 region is CASNYKGDMNTEAFF. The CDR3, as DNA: TGTGCCAGCAACTATAAGGGGGACATGAACACTGAAGCTTTCTTT.